Below, one T cell receptor beta chain is given with its context. Its specific antigen is unknown. No quality values exist for individual bases; no much larger clone is one base distant. The library was prepared using the immunoSEQ multiplex PCR assay. For most patients, genomic DNA was isolated with the Qiagen DNeasy Blood and Tissue Kit and sent frozen to Adaptive Biotechnologies for TCR sequencing. Adaptive Biotechnologies carried out high-throughput TCR-beta CDR3 sequencing of genomic DNA for most patients. Per the source publication's procedure: TCR sequencing data were retrieved from Adaptive's ImmunoSEQ software for 18 patients, whereas three other patients were processed with MiXCR and VDJtools. CD4 versus CD8 sorting errors were corrected by removing sequences found in both subsets at a frequency ratio below 5:1. CDR3 nucleotide sequences shared between donor and recipient were removed because the origin of such sequences could not be assigned. To count as alloreactive, a clone needed at least 2-fold expansion over unstimulated cells and a minimum CFSE-low frequency of 0.002% (template counts) or 0.001% (read counts). Mappable clones were those detected in sequenced pre-transplant spleen, lymph node, or MLR CFSE-low populations of the donor or recipient. Cumulative frequency of alloreactive clones was calculated as a percentage of all sequences weighted by copy number. The source is immuneACCESS, and TCRdb retained only in-frame sequences with V and J called. Part of the clones is not carried over; for the studies checked, unresolved V genes explain less than half of this, and the remainder is unexplained. V and J calls plus clone size are reproduced from that table; the DNA served to infer D and trimming. Counted in this sample were around 99,000 clones; roughly 86% of them appeared once. The ten biggest clones cover 0.6% to 0.8% of the sample.

The record originates from a study of graft-versus-host responses after intestinal transplantation (dated by TCRdb to the early 2020s). Broadly, across the study: Recipients received multivisceral, liver-intestinal, or isolated intestinal transplants. Anti-thymocyte globulin induction was given to all recipients, followed by maintenance tacrolimus and steroids for approximately 3 years. After intestinal transplantation, graft-versus-host and host-versus-graft alloreactive T cell clones in the graft, circulation and bone marrow were tracked using bulk TCR-beta CDR3 sequencing. Alloreactive clones were identified by sequencing pre-transplant mixed lymphocyte reaction products and comparing them with unstimulated pre-transplant donor and recipient T cells. A cohort of fewer than 25 intestinal transplant recipients, including one retransplant, was enrolled, and 3 patients lacking pretransplant specimens were excluded. A peak of at least 4% donor T cells among recipient peripheral blood mononuclear cells was the definition used for donor T cell macrochimerism. Instead of going to the commercial service, samples from a few later patients were sequenced in-house on an Illumina MiSeq and processed with MiXCR.

What the work shows at the level of the full study, not this receptor alone: Early after transplant, declines in HvG clones were associated with peak levels of circulating GvH clones. In patients with donor T cell macrochimerism, the allografts had high GvH to HvG T cell clonal ratios. The relatively low number and heterogeneity of intestinal transplant patients limited the conclusions. GvH clones were found in recipient bone marrow, and some of the GvH clones appeared earlier in ileal mucosa or blood, which is consistent with an intestinal mucosal origin.

Interpreted using the paper, the time point label stands for: cells obtained before transplantation from donor or recipient. CD3+CD4+ and CD3+CD8+ populations were FACS-sorted from unstimulated pre-transplant donor and recipient cells taken from spleen or lymph nodes. From cysteine to phenylalanine, the CDR3 is 14 amino acids long. Solely the CDR3 DNA is kept, with 42 bases framed from the first base. CDR1 and CDR2, looked up from the germline V gene, are SNHLY and FYNNEI. V is trimmed back by 6 bases and J by 6 bases, and the junction contains 4 bases that no gene match accounts for. The sequence came from a human donor who was the organ donor for an intestinal transplant. The specimen was unstimulated CD4+ T cells sorted from spleen or lymph node cells, collected before transplant. The rearranged segments are TRBV2 and TRBJ2-7, with 14 central nucleotides matching TRBD2. The DNA sequence follows: TGTGCCAGCAGGTCGACTAGCGGGAGGGGCGAGCAGTACTTC. This encodes CASRSTSGRGEQYF.